The subject of this entry is one T cell receptor (beta chain). Its antigen remains unidentified. This specimen comes from a study of chemoradiotherapy in HPV16-positive cancers. Turning to the study itself: Candidate HPV-specific clones and shared TCR motifs came from two HPV16-positive patients.

Germline-derived CDR1 and CDR2 are LNHDA and SQIVND (reference sequence). CDR3 size: 15 residues. With 10 bases removed from V and 3 bases from J, the gap between germline ends came to 19 bases. Data came from immunoSEQ multiplex PCR; TCRdb stores just in-frame clones and leaves some out. The table lists 12,000 to 15,000 clones, 69% of them singletons. Points from the study as a whole: Functional assays defining HPV-specific T cells used only a couple of HPV16-positive patients.

This specimen was collected from a patient who underwent chemoradiotherapy. The J gene is TRBJ1-5, the V gene TRBV19, with D unresolved. The clonotype was recovered from a human donor with HPV-associated anogenital cancer. CDR3 protein: CAIGNKLADNQPQHF. In DNA, the CDR3 is TGTGCCATCGGAAATAAACTAGCTGACAATCAGCCCCAGCATTTT.